This TCR beta chain was retrieved from a study of CXCR3-negative and CXCR3-positive naive CD8 T cells. Findings of the study overall: Both naive subsets showed comparably high diversity, and memory CD8+ cells showed much lower diversity. Whereas memory cells differed, naive CXCR3-negative and CXCR3-positive cells shared similar TRBV-TRBJ usage. Naive cells with CXCR3 showed TRB CDR3s that were more hydrophobic than those in CXCR3-negative naive cells.

Preparation of TRB cDNA libraries relied on 5' RACE carrying UMI labels. Reprocessing the 5' RACE reads, TCRdb reports a single entry for every CDR3 protein and omits DNA. This table lists 3,000 to 4,000 distinct CDR3 sequences. The CDR3 has 17 residues. CDR1 is SGHRS and CDR2 is YFSETQ in the germline V gene. In terms of frequency, this clonotype is medium-sized. The antigen is unknown. The chain combines TRBV5-1 with TRBJ2-7; TCRdb names TRBD1, which stays unverified in the absence of DNA. Source material: naive CXCR3+ CD8+ T cells from blood. Subset: CD45RO-CCR7+CD27+CD95- naive CD8+ T cells expressing CXCR3 (TNR3+). The TCR sequence derives from a human donor in good health. Some clones in this sample may be carry-over from other donors' samples. The CDR3 loop is CASSPGGSTLIYYEQYF.